This T cell receptor beta chain was sequenced in a study of identical twins. The table lists this clonotype with a few counts. The V segment lost 1 base and the J segment 0 bases; nucleotides outside the gene matches: 6. Germline CDR1 is LGHDT and CDR2 is YNNKEL (reference sequence). The CDR3 extends over 17 amino acids. From the 5' RACE reads, TCRdb called clonotypes with MiXCR, one entry per CDR3 protein. The table lists around 480,000 distinct CDR3 sequences, 11% to 15% of them singletons. The data were also submitted as part of a second study, on yellow fever vaccine responses in identical twins.

The chain combines TRBV3-1 with TRBJ2-1, with 7 bases aligning to TRBD2. Material for sequencing was CD4+ T cells sorted from blood. This TCR derives from a woman aged 18-29 years in good health. The CDR3 sequence: CASSQGAGVGSYNEQFF. The CDR3 DNA is TGTGCCAGCAGCCAAGGGGCGGGAGTAGGCTCCTACAATGAGCAGTTCTTC.